A single sample is the source of the 10 T cell receptor beta chains below, sequenced in a study of blood T cells in healthy people across ages. Using a J-beta primer mix together with a sample-barcoded 5' primer, a second PCR was run for 7 to 11 cycles. TCRdb itself ran the 5' RACE reads through MiXCR, one entry per CDR3 protein. The sample has around 620,000 distinct CDR3 sequences, about 26% seen once. Sequenced: blood. The receptors originated from a woman in her 70s in good health.

This clonotype was picked up many times. The chain has TRBV7-2 and TRBJ2-7; 10 bases agree with TRBD1. Germline values: CDR1 SGHTA, CDR2 FQGNSA. V lost 6 bases to trimming and J lost 2 bases; unmatched junction nucleotides: 4. The length of the CDR3 is 14 residues. CDR3 nucleotides: TGTGCCAGCAGATCAGGACAGGGGGCCTACGAGCAGTACTTC. Protein product: CASRSGQGAYEQYF.

This clonotype was found a few times. V gene TRBV27 combines with J gene TRBJ1-6, with D unresolved. Looked up from germline, CDR1 is MNHEY and CDR2 is SMNVEV (reference sequence). The CDR3 spans 17 residues. Trimming removed 5 bases from V and 7 bases from J, with 21 bases in between. CDR3 bases: TGTGCCAGCAGTCTAGAACACCAATGGGGAGGCAATTCACCCCTCCACTTT. Translated: CASSLEHQWGGNSPLHF.

The table lists this clonotype with a few counts. J is TRBJ2-1 and V is TRBV7-9; the match to TRBD2 covers 14 bases. The V and J ends lost 0 bases and 6 bases, in that order; junction bases with no gene match: 10. Germline-derived CDR1 and CDR2 are SEHNR and FQNEAQ (reference sequence). The CDR3 is 19 residues long. In DNA, the CDR3 is TGTGCCAGCAGCTTAGCGAGGACTAGCGGGGGGCCAAACCTCAATGAGCAGTTCTTC. Translating gives CASSLARTSGGPNLNEQFF.

The genes are TRBV7-9 and TRBJ2-7, with 16 bases aligning to TRBD2. V dropped 5 bases and J dropped 0; count of bases not matched to a gene: 10. This CDR3 has 19 residues. The germline CDR1 and CDR2 sequences are SEHNR and FQNEAQ (reference sequence). CDR3: CASSPFGTSGGASSYEQYF. The CDR3 bases are TGTGCCAGCAGCCCGTTCGGGACTAGCGGGGGGGCCTCCTCCTACGAGCAGTACTTC.

This clonotype was counted a few times. The chain links TRBV5-6 to TRBJ2-1; D is possibly TRBD1 or TRBD2 (6 bases each). Germline CDR1 SGHDT, CDR2 YYEEEE. Between the trimmed V and J ends, which lost 2 bases and 1 base, there was a span of 19 bases. The CDR3 is 18 residues long. The CDR3 DNA sequence: TGTGCCAGCAGCTTAGAGGGGGGCTATGAGTGGTCCTACAATGAGCAGTTCTTC. Translation: CASSLEGGYEWSYNEQFF.

Comment on this clonotype: Compared with germline, one end of the junction differs, possibly owing to a read error. The rearrangement joins TRBV20-1 to TRBJ1-5, with D hard to call. The germline V gene encodes CDR1 DFQATT and CDR2 SNEGSKA (reference sequence). The CDR3 extends over 12 amino acids. The CDR3 sequence is CSATGSDQPQHF. The CDR3 bases are TGCAGTGCTACAGGTAGCGATCAGCCCCAGCATTTT.

This clonotype was counted between two and nine times. At one boundary the junction diverges from the germline segment, which might be a read error. The V gene is TRBV10-3, the J gene TRBJ1-4, with 7 bases that match TRBD1. The CDR3 has 14 amino acids. Germline CDR1 ENHRY, CDR2 SYGVKD. The CDR3 nucleotides read TGTGGCATCAGTGGTACAGGGGCCAACGAAAAACTGTTTTTT. Residues: CGISGTGANEKLFF.

The rearrangement links TRBV5-1 to TRBJ1-1; possible D gene TRBD1, 6 bases. The CDR3 covers 15 residues. Germline assignment: CDR1 SGHRS and CDR2 YFSETQ. V lost 0 bases and J 0 bases, leaving 9 bases between the germline ends. The CDR3 coding sequence is TGCGCCAGCAGCTTGGATACAGGGCTGAACACTGAAGCTTTCTTT. This sequence encodes CASSLDTGLNTEAFF.

In the case of this clonotype: One end of the junction varies from germline; a read error may be responsible. Written as DNA, the CDR3 is TGTGCCAGCAGTTTAATAGGGGCTGGGGCCAACGCCCTGACTTTC. Protein sequence: CASSLIGAGANALTF. The chain combines TRBV12-3 or TRBV12-4 with TRBJ2-6, with D perhaps TRBD1 (5 bases). This CDR3 spans 15 amino acids.

V gene TRBV10-3 combines with J gene TRBJ1-2; the D is unclear. This CDR3 region has 14 residues. The germline V gene encodes CDR1 ENHRY and CDR2 SYGVKD. Between the trimmed V and J ends, which lost 2 bases and 6 bases, there was a span of 13 bases. The DNA of the CDR3 is TGTGCCATCAGTGAGGTACAAGGGAGGGATGGCTACACCTTC. It encodes CAISEVQGRDGYTF.